The 2 T cell receptor beta chains given below trace back to one sample, sequenced in a study of cytomegalovirus exposure and HLA in healthy donors. A multiplex PCR was run with 60 Vbeta primers and 13 Jbeta primers. Measured with immunoSEQ multiplex PCR; TCRdb has only the in-frame clones, and not every one. The sample consists of around 120,000 clones, 79% of them appearing once. The sequenced material came from PBMCs. These TCRs come from a woman in her thirties or forties in good health and CMV-seronegative.

The chain carries TRBV28 and TRBJ1-5, with TRBD1 as a possible D gene (6 bases). The CDR3 is 14 amino acids. Germline V gives CDR1 MDHEN, CDR2 SYDVKM. V lost 5 bases and J lost 10, with 18 bases in between. The CDR3 sequence: CASSLHGQIIPQHF. The CDR3 coding sequence is TGTGCCAGCAGTCTACACGGACAGATTATTCCCCAGCATTTT.

The gene calls are TRBV7-2 and TRBJ2-7; D is undetermined. There are 14 residues in the CDR3. With 1 base removed from V and 3 bases from J, the gap between germline ends came to 10 bases. Germline values: CDR1 SGHTA, CDR2 FQGNSA. The CDR3 reads CASSLDWAGYEQYF. The CDR3 coding sequence is TGTGCCAGCAGCTTAGACTGGGCAGGCTACGAGCAGTACTTC.